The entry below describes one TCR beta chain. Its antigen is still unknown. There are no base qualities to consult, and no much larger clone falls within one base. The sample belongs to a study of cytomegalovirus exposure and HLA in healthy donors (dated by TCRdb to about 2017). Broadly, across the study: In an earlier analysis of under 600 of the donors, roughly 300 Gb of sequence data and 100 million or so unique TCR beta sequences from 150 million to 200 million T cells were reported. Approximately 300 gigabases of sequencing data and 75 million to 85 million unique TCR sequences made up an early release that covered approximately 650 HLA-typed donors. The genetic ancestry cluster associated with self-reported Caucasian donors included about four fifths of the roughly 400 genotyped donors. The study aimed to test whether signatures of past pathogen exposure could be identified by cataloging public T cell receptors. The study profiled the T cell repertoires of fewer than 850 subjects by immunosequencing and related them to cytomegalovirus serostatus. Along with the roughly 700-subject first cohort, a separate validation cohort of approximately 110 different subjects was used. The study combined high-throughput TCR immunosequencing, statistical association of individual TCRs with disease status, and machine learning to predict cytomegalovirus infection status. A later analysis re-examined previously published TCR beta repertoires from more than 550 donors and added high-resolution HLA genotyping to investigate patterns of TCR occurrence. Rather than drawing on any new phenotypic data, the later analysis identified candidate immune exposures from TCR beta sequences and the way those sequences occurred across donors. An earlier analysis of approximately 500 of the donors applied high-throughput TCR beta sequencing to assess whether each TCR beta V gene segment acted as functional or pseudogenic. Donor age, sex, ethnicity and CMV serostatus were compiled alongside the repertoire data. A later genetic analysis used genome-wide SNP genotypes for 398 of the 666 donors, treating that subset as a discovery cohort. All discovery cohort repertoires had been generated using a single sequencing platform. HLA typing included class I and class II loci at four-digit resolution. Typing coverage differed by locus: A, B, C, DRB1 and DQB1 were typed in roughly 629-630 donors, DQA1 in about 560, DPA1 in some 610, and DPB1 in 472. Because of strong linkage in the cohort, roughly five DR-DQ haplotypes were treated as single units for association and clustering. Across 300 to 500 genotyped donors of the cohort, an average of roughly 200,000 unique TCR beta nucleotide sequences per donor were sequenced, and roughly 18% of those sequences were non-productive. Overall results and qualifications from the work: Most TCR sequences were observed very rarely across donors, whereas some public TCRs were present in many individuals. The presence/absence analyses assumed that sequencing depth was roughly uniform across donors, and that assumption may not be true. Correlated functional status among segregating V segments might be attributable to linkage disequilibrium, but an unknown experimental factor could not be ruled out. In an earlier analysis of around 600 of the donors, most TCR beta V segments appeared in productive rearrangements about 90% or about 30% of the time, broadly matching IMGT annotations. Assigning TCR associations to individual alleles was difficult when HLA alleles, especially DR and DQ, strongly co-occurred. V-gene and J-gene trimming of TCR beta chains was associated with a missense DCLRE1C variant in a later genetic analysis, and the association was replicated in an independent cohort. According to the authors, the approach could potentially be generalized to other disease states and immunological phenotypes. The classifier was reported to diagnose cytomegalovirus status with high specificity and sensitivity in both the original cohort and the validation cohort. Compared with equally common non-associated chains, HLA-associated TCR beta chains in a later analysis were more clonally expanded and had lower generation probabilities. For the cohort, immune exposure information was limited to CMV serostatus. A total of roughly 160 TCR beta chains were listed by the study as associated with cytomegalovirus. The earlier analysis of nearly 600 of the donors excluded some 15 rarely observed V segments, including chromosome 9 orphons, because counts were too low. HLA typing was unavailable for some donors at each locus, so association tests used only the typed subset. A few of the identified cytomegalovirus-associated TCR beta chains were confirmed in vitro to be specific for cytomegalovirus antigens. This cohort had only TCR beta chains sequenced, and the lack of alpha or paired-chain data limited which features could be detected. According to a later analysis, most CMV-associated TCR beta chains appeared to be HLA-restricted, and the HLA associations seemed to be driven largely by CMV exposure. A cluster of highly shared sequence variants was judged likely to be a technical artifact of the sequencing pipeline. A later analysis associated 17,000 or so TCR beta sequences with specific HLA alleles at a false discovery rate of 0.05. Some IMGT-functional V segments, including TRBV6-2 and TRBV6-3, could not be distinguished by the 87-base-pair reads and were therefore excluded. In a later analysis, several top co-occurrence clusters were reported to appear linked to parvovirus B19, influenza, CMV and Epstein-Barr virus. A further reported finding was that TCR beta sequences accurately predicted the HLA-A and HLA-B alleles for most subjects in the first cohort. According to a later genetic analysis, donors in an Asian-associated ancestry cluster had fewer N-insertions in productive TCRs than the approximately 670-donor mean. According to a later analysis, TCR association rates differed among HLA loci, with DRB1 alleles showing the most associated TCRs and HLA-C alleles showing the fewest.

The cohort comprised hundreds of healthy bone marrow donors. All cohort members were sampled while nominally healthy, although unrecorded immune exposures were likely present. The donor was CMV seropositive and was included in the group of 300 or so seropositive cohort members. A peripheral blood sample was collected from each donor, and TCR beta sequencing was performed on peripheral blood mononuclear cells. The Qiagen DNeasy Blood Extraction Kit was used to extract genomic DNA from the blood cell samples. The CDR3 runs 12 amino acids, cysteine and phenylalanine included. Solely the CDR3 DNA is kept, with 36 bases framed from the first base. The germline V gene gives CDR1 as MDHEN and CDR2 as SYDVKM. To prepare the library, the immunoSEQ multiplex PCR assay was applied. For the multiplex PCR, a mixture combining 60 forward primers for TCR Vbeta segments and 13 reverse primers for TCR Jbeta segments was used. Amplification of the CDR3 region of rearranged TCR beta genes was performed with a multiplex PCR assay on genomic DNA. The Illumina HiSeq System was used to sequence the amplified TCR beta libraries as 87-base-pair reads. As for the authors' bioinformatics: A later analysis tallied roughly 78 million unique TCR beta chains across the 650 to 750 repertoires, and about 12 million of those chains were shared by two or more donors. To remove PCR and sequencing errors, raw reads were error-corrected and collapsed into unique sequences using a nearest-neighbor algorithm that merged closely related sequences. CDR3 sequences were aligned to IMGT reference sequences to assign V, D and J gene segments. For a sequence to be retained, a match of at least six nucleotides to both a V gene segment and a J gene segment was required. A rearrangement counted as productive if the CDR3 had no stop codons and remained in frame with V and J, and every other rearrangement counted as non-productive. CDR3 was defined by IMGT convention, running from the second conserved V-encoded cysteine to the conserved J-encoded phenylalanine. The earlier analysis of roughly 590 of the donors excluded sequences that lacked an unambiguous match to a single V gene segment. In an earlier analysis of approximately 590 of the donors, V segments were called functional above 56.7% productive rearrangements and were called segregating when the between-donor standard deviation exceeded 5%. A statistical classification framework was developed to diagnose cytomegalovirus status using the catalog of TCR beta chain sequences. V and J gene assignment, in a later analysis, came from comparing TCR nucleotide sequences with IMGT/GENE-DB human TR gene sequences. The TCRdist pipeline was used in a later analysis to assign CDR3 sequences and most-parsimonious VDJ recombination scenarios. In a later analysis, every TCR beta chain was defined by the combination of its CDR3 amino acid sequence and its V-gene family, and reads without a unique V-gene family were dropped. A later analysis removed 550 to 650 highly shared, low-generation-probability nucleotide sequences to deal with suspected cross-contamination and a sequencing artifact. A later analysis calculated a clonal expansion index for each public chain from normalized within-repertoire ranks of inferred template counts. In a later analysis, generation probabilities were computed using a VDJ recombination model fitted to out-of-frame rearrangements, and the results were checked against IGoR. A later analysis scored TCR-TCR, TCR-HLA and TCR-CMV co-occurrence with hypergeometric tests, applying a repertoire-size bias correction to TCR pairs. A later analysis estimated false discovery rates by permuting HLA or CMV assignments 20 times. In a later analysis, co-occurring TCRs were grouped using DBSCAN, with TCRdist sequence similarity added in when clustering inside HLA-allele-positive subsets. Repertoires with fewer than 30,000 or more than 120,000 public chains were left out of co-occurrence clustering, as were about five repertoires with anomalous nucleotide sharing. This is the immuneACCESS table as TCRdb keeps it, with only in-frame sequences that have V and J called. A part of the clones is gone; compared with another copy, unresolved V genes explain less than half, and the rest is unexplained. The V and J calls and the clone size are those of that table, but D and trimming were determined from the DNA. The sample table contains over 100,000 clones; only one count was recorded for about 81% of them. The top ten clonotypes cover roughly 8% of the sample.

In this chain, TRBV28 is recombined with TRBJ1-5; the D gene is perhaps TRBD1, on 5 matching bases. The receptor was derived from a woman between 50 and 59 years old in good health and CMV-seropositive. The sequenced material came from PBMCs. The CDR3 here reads CASDSAYQPQHF. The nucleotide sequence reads TGTGCTTCCGACAGCGCATATCAGCCCCAGCATTTT.